Below, 21 T cell receptor beta chains from the same sample are listed, as sequenced in a study of CD8 T cells in ankylosing spondylitis. TCRdb redid the calling of the 5' RACE reads with MiXCR, one entry per CDR3 protein. The profile covers 200,000 or so distinct CDR3 sequences, with 10% to 15% appearing a single time and approximately 9.9% taken by the ten largest. What was sequenced was blood, either unsorted or a sorted T cell fraction (not recorded which). Source of these receptors: a female donor with ankylosing spondylitis or in good health (not recorded which).

V and J are TRBV9 and TRBJ1-3, with a possible D match to TRBD1 (6 bases). Germline CDR1 SGDLS, CDR2 YYNGEE. V dropped 4 bases and J dropped 0 bases, with 14 bases sitting between them. The CDR3 is made up of 16 amino acids. This CDR3 reads CASSKTQGNSGNTIYF. CDR3 in DNA: TGTGCCAGCAGCAAAACACAGGGTAACTCTGGAAACACCATATATTTT.

This clonotype appeared many times. The V and J genes are TRBV29-1 and TRBJ2-2; 8 bases agree with TRBD1. CDR3 length: 13 amino acids. Germline values: CDR1 SQVTM, CDR2 ANQGSEA. J lost 2 bases, V lost 7 bases, and 3 bases had no gene match. CDR3 nucleotides: TGCAGCGCGGACAGGGTAAACACCGGGGAGCTGTTTTTT. This encodes CSADRVNTGELFF.

This clonotype was counted at least ten times. The V gene is TRBV20-1, the J gene TRBJ2-3; the D gene is possibly TRBD1 (6 bases). Germline CDR1 and CDR2: DFQATT and SNEGSKA (reference sequence). The V end was cut by 0 bases, the J end by 7 bases, with 23 bases between. The CDR3 covers 17 residues. In DNA form, the CDR3 reads TGCAGTGCTAGAGATGGCCGCGAGGGGGTAAACACGAATACGCAGTATTTT. Amino acid sequence: CSARDGREGVNTNTQYF.

This clonotype was seen a few times. The V and J genes are TRBV7-9 and TRBJ2-1, with 7 bases matching TRBD2. The V and J ends lost 1 base and 8 bases, in that order; junction bases with no gene match: 8. Germline CDR1 and CDR2: SEHNR and FQNEAQ (reference sequence). This CDR3 is built from 15 residues. CDR3 bases: TGTGCCAGCAGCTTAGGGATTAGCGGGTTACATGAGCAGTTCTTC. Protein: CASSLGISGLHEQFF.

Many counts were recorded for this clonotype. The rearrangement joins TRBV12-3 or TRBV12-4 to TRBJ1-1; D not certain. Trimming removed 5 bases at V and 2 bases at J, with 9 bases between. The CDR3 length is 13 residues. CDR3 loop: CASSEGRNTEAFF. CDR3 DNA sequence: TGTGCCAGCAGTGAGGGCCGCAACACTGAAGCTTTCTTT.

This clonotype was counted ten times or more. A much larger clone differs from this one at a single base, so this may be a read error. The chain has TRBV12-3 or TRBV12-4 and TRBJ2-3; D ambiguous. The CDR3 extends over 11 amino acids. The V end lost 6 bases, the J end lost 2 bases, and 3 bases lay between the germline ends. CDR3 in DNA: TGTGCCAGCAGCGTCACAGATACGCAGTATTTT. Amino acids: CASSVTDTQYF.

This clonotype was detected a few times. Here the CDR3 reads CASSLEGHRGDTEAFF. The CDR3 DNA follows: TGTGCCAGCAGCTTAGAGGGGCACAGGGGTGACACTGAAGCTTTCTTT. The chain has TRBV7-9 and TRBJ1-1; 7 bases agree with TRBD1. The CDR3 is 16 residues long. Trimming removed 1 base from V and 3 bases from J; junction bases left unmatched: 8. Germline values: CDR1 SEHNR, CDR2 FQNEAQ (reference sequence).

The chain recombines TRBV27 with TRBJ2-3; the match to TRBD2 covers 10 bases. Germline lookup yields CDR1 MNHEY and CDR2 SMNVEV (reference sequence). J lost 0 bases, V lost 2 bases, and 8 bases had no gene match. This CDR3 spans 18 amino acids. The CDR3: CASSLRGTSGTSTDTQYF. Here the CDR3 DNA reads TGTGCCAGCAGTTTAAGGGGAACTAGCGGGACTAGCACAGATACGCAGTATTTT.

Points on this clonotype: A much larger clone differs from this one at a single base, so this may be a read error. V gene TRBV6-1 combines with J gene TRBJ2-1, with 10 bases aligning to TRBD1. The CDR3 spans 13 residues. Germline assignment: CDR1 MNHNS and CDR2 SASEGT. The ends lost 10 bases at V and 8 bases at J; junction bases unmatched: 8. In nucleotides, the CDR3 is TGTGCCACAACCGGGACAGGGGACTATGAGCAGTTCTTC. Its translation is CATTGTGDYEQFF.

This clonotype was recorded at least ten times. CDR3 nucleotide sequence: TGCGCCAGCAGCCCCACGGGGGACAAGACCCAGTACTTC. Translating gives CASSPTGDKTQYF. The chain employs TRBV5-1 and TRBJ2-5; D may be TRBD1 or TRBD2 (6 bases each). Looked up from germline, CDR1 is SGHRS and CDR2 is YFSETQ. The CDR3 spans 13 residues. The V end lost 4 bases, the J end lost 6 bases, and 13 bases lay between the germline ends.

Concerning this clonotype: A read error may be the cause here, since a much bigger clone is one base away. Given the absence of the conserved phenylalanine or tryptophan at the CDR3 end, a read error is likely. This chain links TRBV20-1 with TRBJ2-1; 9 bases are shared with TRBD1. CDR1 is DFQATT and CDR2 is SNEGSKA in the germline V gene (reference sequence). This CDR3 contains 16 residues. With V trimmed by 0 bases and J by 8 bases, 11 bases remained unmatched. CDR3 bases: TGCAGTGCTAGAGAGAGGGAACAGGGGGCCAGGGATGAGCAGTTCCTC. Translated: CSAREREQGARDEQFL.

This clonotype was seen repeatedly, ten times or more. This chain links TRBV12-3 or TRBV12-4 with TRBJ2-7; 7 bases are a match to TRBD2. J lost 3 bases, V lost 1 base, and 9 bases had no gene match. The CDR3 runs to 16 residues. The CDR3 spells CASSLGPGTGGYEQYF. DNA of the CDR3: TGTGCCAGCAGTTTAGGGCCGGGTACGGGAGGCTACGAGCAGTACTTC.

Details on this clonotype: This may arise from a read error, as a much more abundant clone is one base away. The CDR3 DNA reads as TGTGCCAACAGCTTAGCGCAGGGCACCAATGAGCAGTTCTTC. It is translated as CANSLAQGTNEQFF. This sequence joins TRBV7-2 and TRBJ2-1; the D gene could be TRBD1 or TRBD2 (5 bases each). The CDR3 consists of 14 residues. Germline V gene lookup returns CDR1 SGHTA and CDR2 FQGNSA.

The V and J genes are TRBV12-3 or TRBV12-4 and TRBJ2-3; maybe TRBD2 (6 bases). The CDR3 has 16 residues. V shed 4 bases and J shed 4 bases, with 18 bases lying between them. DNA of the CDR3: TGTGCCAGCAGTTCGTCGCGGCGGGGTCGAGCAGATACGCAGTATTTT. Amino acids: CASSSSRRGRADTQYF.

The sample holds a few counts of this clonotype. The chain recombines TRBV20-1 with TRBJ2-7, with D unclear. The CDR3 runs 12 residues. Trimming pared 1 base from V and 6 bases from J, leaving 10 bases between. Germline CDR1 DFQATT, CDR2 SNEGSKA (reference sequence). The CDR3 region has the DNA TGCAGTGCTAGAGTACTGGGAATCGAGCAGTACTTC. Amino acid sequence: CSARVLGIEQYF.

This clonotype showed up many times. V and J are TRBV28 and TRBJ2-7, with 9 bases fitting TRBD2. The CDR3 sequence is 16 residues long. CDR1 and CDR2 from the germline V gene are MDHEN and SYDVKM. V lost 6 bases, J lost 3 bases, and 12 bases stayed unmatched. In DNA, the CDR3 is TGTGCCAGCAGCCCGGGATCGAGCGGGGGGCTCTACGAGCAGTACTTC. It is translated as CASSPGSSGGLYEQYF.

This clonotype was seen many times. The chain links TRBV20-1 to TRBJ2-3, with 11 bases lining up with TRBD2. The CDR3 sequence is 15 residues long. CDR1 is DFQATT and CDR2 is SNEGSKA in the germline V gene (reference sequence). Trimming took 3 bases from V and 5 from J; bases not matched to a gene: 7. CDR3 loop: CSASKLAGVKDTQYF. CDR3 DNA sequence: TGCAGTGCTAGTAAACTAGCGGGAGTCAAAGATACGCAGTATTTT.

This clonotype was seen many times. The chain is built from TRBV5-1 and TRBJ1-5; a possible D gene is TRBD1 (5 bases). The CDR3 totals 14 residues. V gave up 3 bases and J gave up 0 bases, with 7 bases separating them. The V gene's germline CDR1 is SGHRS and CDR2 YFSETQ. The CDR3 DNA follows: TGCGCCAGCAGCTGGGGGACTAGCAATCAGCCCCAGCATTTT. It encodes CASSWGTSNQPQHF.

This clonotype showed up many times. The chain combines TRBV11-3 with TRBJ2-1, with TRBD2 identical over 8 bases. Unmatched junction bases numbered 9, after V lost 4 bases and J lost 7 bases. This CDR3 has 15 amino acids. Germline assignment: CDR1 SGHNT and CDR2 YENEEA. The CDR3 coding sequence is TGTGCCAGCAGCTCTTTTCGGGAGGGCCCGAATGAGCAGTTCTTC. It specifies CASSSFREGPNEQFF. Complete variable domain (other parts from reference TRBV11-3 and TRBJ2-1): EAGVVQSPRYKIIEKKQPVAFWCNPISGHNTLYWYLQNLGQGPELLIRYENEEAVDDSQLPKDRFSAERLKGVDSTLKIQPAELGDSAVYLCASSSFREGPNEQFFGPGTRLTVL.

This clonotype occurred many times. The chain employs TRBV29-1 and TRBJ2-7; perhaps TRBD2 as D (5 bases). Germline lookup yields CDR1 SQVTM and CDR2 ANQGSEA. The germline V and J ends were trimmed by 4 bases and 4 bases, with 17 bases remaining between them. The CDR3 spans 14 residues. The CDR3 sequence is CSVAGIRSSYEQYF. The CDR3 DNA follows: TGCAGCGTTGCGGGGATAAGGTCCTCTTACGAGCAGTACTTC.

This clonotype was observed many times. The V call is TRBV5-1, the J call TRBJ2-2, with D unresolved. CDR3 size: 14 residues. Germline CDR1 SGHRS, CDR2 YFSETQ. The ends were cut back, 4 bases at V and 2 bases at J, with 9 bases in the middle. The CDR3 DNA is TGCGCCAGCAGCCCGGGTTCAAACACCGGGGAGCTGTTTTTT. It encodes CASSPGSNTGELFF.